Listed below are T cell receptor beta chains from one sample, sequenced in a study of T cells of healthy individuals. In TCRdb, the 5' RACE reads were re-called with MiXCR into one record per CDR3 protein. The sample has fewer than 75,000 distinct CDR3 sequences; about a sixth are singletons. The receptors were gathered from a human donor in good health. The CDR3 runs from the conserved cysteine through the conserved F or W. The D gene is left open where the match is weak. Where a row states a size, it is once, few, many or the class of an expanded clone; other rows omit it.

TRBV12-3/TRBV12-4	few	TRBJ1-5	TRBD1	CASSLGGQGQPQHF	TGTGCCAGCAGTTTAGGAGGACAGGGGCAGCCCCAGCATTTT
TRBV11-3	many	TRBJ2-7	TRBD2	CASSNGREDEQYF	TGTGCCAGCAGCAACGGACGGGAGGACGAGCAGTACTTC
TRBV20-1	few	TRBJ1-5	TRBD1	CSASLNTGGVRNQPQHF	TGCAGTGCTAGCCTTAATACAGGGGGCGTTCGTAATCAGCCCCAGCATTTT
TRBV20-1	.	TRBJ2-7	TRBD1	CSARDREYEQYF	TGCAGTGCTAGGGACAGGGAATACGAGCAGTACTTC
TRBV4-1	many	TRBJ2-2	TRBD1	CASNRGGELFF	TGCGCCAGTAACAGGGGCGGGGAGCTGTTTTTT
TRBV10-3	many	TRBJ1-6	.	CATRLIYNSPLHF	TGTGCCACGAGACTGATCTATAATTCACCCCTCCACTTT
TRBV12-3/TRBV12-4	.	TRBJ1-1	.	CASRPRGGTRNTEAFF	TGTGCCAGCAGGCCGCGCGGAGGGACGCGGAACACTGAAGCTTTCTTT
TRBV6-2/TRBV6-3	many	TRBJ1-5	TRBD1	CASTPRTGGSNQPQHF	TGTGCCAGCACCCCCCGAACAGGGGGTAGCAATCAGCCCCAGCATTTT
TRBV12-3/TRBV12-4	many	TRBJ1-2	.	CASAGGPNYGYTF	TGTGCCAGCGCCGGGGGGCCTAACTATGGCTACACCTTC
TRBV6-5	few	TRBJ1-1	.	CASSDSISGEAFF	TGTGCCAGCAGTGACTCGATTTCAGGGGAAGCTTTCTTT
TRBV7-3	many	TRBJ2-3	TRBD1	CASSLGDRGDTQYF	TGTGCCAGCAGCTTAGGGGACAGGGGAGATACGCAGTATTTT
TRBV12-3/TRBV12-4	.	TRBJ1-5	.	CASSSGLLNQPQHF	TGTGCCAGCAGTTCCGGACTGTTAAATCAGCCCCAGCATTTT
TRBV6-2/TRBV6-3	few	TRBJ2-3	TRBD2	CASKGWRLAGDLTDTQYF	TGTGCCAGCAAGGGCTGGCGGCTAGCGGGGGATTTAACAGATACGCAGTATTTT
TRBV6-5	few	TRBJ2-1	.	CASSRDLSSYNEQFF	TGTGCCAGCAGTCGGGACTTGAGCTCCTACAATGAGCAGTTCTTC
TRBV5-5	many	TRBJ2-1	TRBD1	CASSLTGGQYNEQFF	TGTGCCAGCAGCTTAACAGGGGGCCAGTACAATGAGCAGTTCTTC
TRBV29-1	many	TRBJ2-5	TRBD1	CSVKDRGLETQYF	TGCAGCGTTAAGGACAGGGGGCTGGAGACCCAGTACTTC
TRBV6-2/TRBV6-3	.	TRBJ2-7	.	CASSPSQTGYEQYF	TGTGCCAGCAGTCCCTCCCAGACCGGCTACGAGCAGTACTTC
TRBV27	.	TRBJ2-2	.	CAAGQTGTGELFF	TGTGCCGCGGGGCAGACCGGCACCGGGGAGCTGTTTTTT
TRBV7-9	many	TRBJ1-2	TRBD1	CASSLSGGVNGYTF	TGTGCCAGCAGCCTCTCAGGGGGCGTAAATGGCTACACCTTC
TRBV4-1	few	TRBJ2-7	.	CASSPYGGDSYEQYF	TGCGCCAGCAGCCCCTACGGTGGGGACTCCTACGAGCAGTACTTC
TRBV29-1	many	TRBJ2-1	.	CSVYRVSYNEQFF	TGCAGCGTATATAGGGTATCCTACAATGAGCAGTTCTTC
TRBV6-2/TRBV6-3	many	TRBJ1-2	.	CASITGWGGYGYTF	TGTGCCAGCATCACCGGCTGGGGGGGCTATGGCTACACCTTC
TRBV5-1	.	TRBJ2-7	.	CASSFGPAYEQYF	TGCGCCAGCAGTTTCGGGCCCGCCTACGAGCAGTACTTC
TRBV7-9	.	TRBJ2-7	.	CASSNTREVDEQYF	TGTGCCAGCAGCAACACCAGGGAGGTCGACGAGCAGTACTTC
TRBV4-1	many	TRBJ2-7	TRBD2	CASSQGNSGGFDEQYF	TGCGCCAGCAGCCAAGGAAATAGCGGGGGGTTCGACGAGCAGTACTTC
TRBV28	many	TRBJ2-5	.	CASSFYERQETQYF	TGTGCCAGCAGTTTTTACGAGCGACAAGAGACCCAGTACTTC
TRBV20-1	many	TRBJ2-7	TRBD1	CSVGTGVLYEQYF	TGCAGTGTCGGGACAGGGGTTTTGTACGAGCAGTACTTC
TRBV2	.	TRBJ2-1	.	CASSSGTSIYEQFF	TGTGCCAGCAGTTCCGGGACCTCGATCTATGAGCAGTTCTTC
TRBV20-1	many	TRBJ2-3	TRBD2	CSAVEEWRLAGGTDTQYF	TGCAGTGCCGTAGAGGAGTGGCGACTAGCGGGGGGCACAGATACGCAGTATTTT
TRBV4-2	.	TRBJ2-1	TRBD1	CASSQGLGTDYNEQFF	TGTGCCAGCAGCCAAGGGCTCGGGACAGATTACAATGAGCAGTTCTTC
TRBV18	many	TRBJ2-1	.	CASSPLGRADNEQFF	TGTGCCAGCTCACCACTCGGGCGAGCGGACAATGAGCAGTTCTTC
TRBV6-1	many	TRBJ1-4	.	CASSDPGDVATNEKLFF	TGTGCCAGCAGTGACCCGGGGGACGTTGCAACTAATGAAAAACTGTTTTTT
TRBV27	.	TRBJ2-1	TRBD2	CASSWTSGGYNEQFF	TGTGCCAGCAGTTGGACTAGCGGGGGTTACAATGAGCAGTTCTTC
TRBV7-9	many	TRBJ1-6	TRBD1	CASSSGDSLTRPPLHF	TGTGCCAGCAGCAGTGGGGACAGCCTGACCCGGCCCCCCCTCCACTTT
TRBV7-2	many	TRBJ2-7	.	CASSLAGESSYEQYF	TGTGCCAGCAGCCTAGCAGGGGAAAGCTCCTACGAGCAGTACTTC
TRBV7-9	many	TRBJ2-5	.	CASSLGSTNQETQYF	TGTGCCAGCAGCTTAGGCTCCACTAATCAAGAGACCCAGTACTTC
TRBV7-2	.	TRBJ2-2	TRBD2	CASSLYIGGGNTGELFF	TGTGCCAGCAGCTTATATATAGGCGGGGGGAACACCGGGGAGCTGTTTTTT
TRBV28	many	TRBJ2-7	TRBD1	CASSLLGTGVTQGEQYF	TGTGCCAGCAGTTTATTAGGGACAGGGGTAACTCAGGGCGAGCAGTACTTC
TRBV12-3/TRBV12-4	few	TRBJ2-2	.	CASSSSAGIGELFF	TGTGCCAGCAGTTCTTCTGCGGGGATCGGGGAGCTGTTTTTT
TRBV10-3	many	TRBJ2-7	TRBD1	CAISTDRGYEQYF	TGTGCCATCAGCACAGACAGGGGCTACGAGCAGTACTTC
TRBV29-1	few	TRBJ2-3	.	CSVAQSTDTQYF	TGCAGCGTTGCGCAGAGCACAGATACGCAGTATTTT
TRBV5-6	.	TRBJ1-6	.	CASSRWEVGYNSPLHF	TGTGCCAGCAGCCGCTGGGAAGTAGGGTACAATTCACCCCTCCACTTT
TRBV12-3/TRBV12-4	.	TRBJ1-1	.	CASSFGRRNTEAFF	TGTGCCAGCAGTTTCGGCAGGAGGAACACTGAAGCTTTCTTT
TRBV4-3	.	TRBJ2-6	TRBD2	CASSQVAGGGANVLTF	TGCGCCAGCAGCCAAGTAGCGGGAGGTGGGGCCAACGTCCTGACTTTC
TRBV19	.	TRBJ2-7	.	CASSIGGGSYEQYF	TGTGCCAGTAGTATAGGGGGCGGCTCCTACGAGCAGTACTTC
TRBV6-2/TRBV6-3	.	TRBJ2-7	.	CASRDPPYEQYF	TGTGCCAGTCGGGACCCACCCTACGAGCAGTACTTC
TRBV2	many	TRBJ2-1	.	CASSVGLPSYNEQFF	TGTGCCAGCAGTGTGGGCCTCCCCTCCTACAATGAGCAGTTCTTC
TRBV28	.	TRBJ1-5	TRBD1	CASRLSPGQGRAPQHF	TGTGCCAGCAGACTAAGCCCCGGACAGGGTAGGGCGCCCCAGCATTTT